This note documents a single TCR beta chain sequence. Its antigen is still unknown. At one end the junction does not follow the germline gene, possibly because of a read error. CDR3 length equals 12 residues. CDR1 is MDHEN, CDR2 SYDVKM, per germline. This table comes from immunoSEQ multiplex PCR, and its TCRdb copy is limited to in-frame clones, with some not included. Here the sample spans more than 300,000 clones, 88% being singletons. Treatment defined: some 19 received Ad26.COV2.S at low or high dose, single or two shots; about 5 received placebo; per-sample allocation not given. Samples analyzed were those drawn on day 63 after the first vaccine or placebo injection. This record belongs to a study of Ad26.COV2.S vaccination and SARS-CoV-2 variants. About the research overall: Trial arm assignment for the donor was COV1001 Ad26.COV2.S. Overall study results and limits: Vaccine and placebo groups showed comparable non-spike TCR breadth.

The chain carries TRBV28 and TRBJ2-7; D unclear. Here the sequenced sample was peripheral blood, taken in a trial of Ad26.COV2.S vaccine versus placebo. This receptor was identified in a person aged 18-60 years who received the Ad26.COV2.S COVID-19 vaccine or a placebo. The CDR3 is CASSLPPHEKYF. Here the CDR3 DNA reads TGTGCCAGCAGTTTACCCCCCCACGAGAAGTACTTC. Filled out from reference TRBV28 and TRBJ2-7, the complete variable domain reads DVKVTQSSRYLVKRTGEKVFLECVQDMDHENMFWYRQDPGLGLRLIYFSYDVKMKEKGDIPEGYSVSREKKERFSLILESASTNQTSMYLCASSLPPHEKYFGPGTRLTVT.